This is a list of T cell receptor beta chains from one sample in a study of radiotherapy plus CTLA-4 blockade in lung cancer. The table came from immunoSEQ multiplex PCR; TCRdb's copy has only in-frame clones and leaves some out. Counted here are 50,000 to 85,000 clones, over 80% occurring once; the ten biggest clones make up less than 5%. The sequences come from peripheral blood, collected from a patient treated with radiotherapy plus ipilimumab. All receptors come from a human donor with non-small cell lung cancer who had a partial response to radiotherapy plus ipilimumab. CDR3s include the opening cysteine and the closing phenylalanine or tryptophan. D genes are given only for firm matches. Expanded clones get a size class; other rows say once, few or many, or leave the size out.

d_gene,j_gene,abundance,v_gene,CDR3nt,CDR3aa
TRBD1,TRBJ1-4,-,TRBV18,TGTGCCAGCTCGCAAGGGGGCCCGGGGGAAAAACTGTTTTTT,CASSQGGPGEKLFF
-,TRBJ1-2,-,TRBV6-4,TGTGCCAGCAGTGAATTGCGTGATTTTTTCCCCCGCGATGGCTACACCTTC,CASSELRDFFPRDGYTF
-,TRBJ1-6,-,TRBV18,TGTGCCAGCTCACCTGAGAATTATAATTCACCCCTCCACTTT,CASSPENYNSPLHF
-,TRBJ1-1,few,TRBV5-1,TGCGCCAGCAGCTTGTTAGGCGGGGGAACTGAAGCTTTCTTT,CASSLLGGGTEAFF
-,TRBJ2-6,-,TRBV18,TGTGCCAGCTCACCAAGGGCAGACAGGTCTGGGGCCAACGTCCTGACTTTC,CASSPRADRSGANVLTF
TRBD2,TRBJ2-5,-,TRBV6-1,TGTGCCAGCACAACTAGCGGGAGGGGAGGGACCCAGTACTTC,CASTTSGRGGTQYF
TRBD1,TRBJ1-5,once,TRBV28,TGTGCCAGCAGTTCGGGACAGGGGCTCGCGGGCAATCAGCCCCAGCATTTT,CASSSGQGLAGNQPQHF
-,TRBJ2-7,-,TRBV27,TGTGCCAGCAGAGGGGCGGTGCAGGGGCAAGCTTACACCTACGAGCAGTACTTC,CASRGAVQGQAYTYEQYF
TRBD1,TRBJ2-5,-,TRBV14,TGTGCCAGCTCAAGGGGGCGAGAGACCCAGTACTTC,CASSRGRETQYF
TRBD1,TRBJ1-2,-,TRBV28,TGTGCCAGCAGGAGCCCCGGGACAGGGGGGAATGGCTACACCTTC,CASRSPGTGGNGYTF
TRBD1,TRBJ2-5,-,TRBV28,TGTGCCAGCAGGACAGGGGGCTGGGAGACCCAGTACTTC,CASRTGGWETQYF
TRBD2,TRBJ2-2,once,TRBV28,TGTGCCAGCAGGGGGACTAGCCTGGGGAACACCGGGGAGCTGTTTTTT,CASRGTSLGNTGELFF
TRBD2,TRBJ2-1,-,TRBV6-4,TGTGCCAGCAGTCGAGGATCCGGGACTAGGGGCAATGAGCAGTTCTTC,CASSRGSGTRGNEQFF
-,TRBJ1-3,-,TRBV18,TGTGCCAGCTCACCAATACAGGGAAACGTAGGTGGAAACACCATATATTTT,CASSPIQGNVGGNTIYF
-,TRBJ2-7,-,TRBV5-4,TGTGCCAGCAGCCAAGGGGTTGGGCAGGGGGGATACGAGCAGTACTTC,CASSQGVGQGGYEQYF
TRBD2,TRBJ2-1,-,TRBV19,TGTGCCAGTAGTACCCGGGCTAGCGGGAGAAGCACCTACAATGAGCAGTTCTTC,CASSTRASGRSTYNEQFF
-,TRBJ1-5,few,TRBV28,TGTGCCAGCAGTGTAGGACAGCCCAATCAGCCCCAGCATTTT,CASSVGQPNQPQHF
TRBD2,TRBJ2-3,-,TRBV5-1,TGCGCCAGCAGCTTGGAGCTAGCGGGAGGAGTCACGGATACGCAGTATTTT,CASSLELAGGVTDTQYF
TRBD2,TRBJ2-1,-,TRBV28,TGTGCCAGCAGTTTATTGGGGGCGGGAGGGCCCCACTACAATGAGCAGTTCTTC,CASSLLGAGGPHYNEQFF
TRBD1,TRBJ2-7,-,TRBV19,TGTGCCAGTAGGCGACAGGGGAGCCACGAGCAGTACTTC,CASRRQGSHEQYF
TRBD1,TRBJ1-4,-,TRBV5-1,TGCGCCAGCAGCCCAGGGGACAGGGGAAACGAAAAACTGTTCTTT,CASSPGDRGNEKLFF
-,TRBJ2-7,-,TRBV18,TGTGCCAGCTCCCTTATGTCCTACGAGCAGTACTTC,CASSLMSYEQYF
TRBD1,TRBJ2-7,-,TRBV5-4,TGTGCCAGCAGCTGGGGCCGGACAGGGGTATCGAGCGAGCAGTACTTC,CASSWGRTGVSSEQYF
-,TRBJ2-7,-,TRBV29-1,TGCAGCTTTATGGGGGGGACAGGATTTTACGAGCAGTACTTC,CSFMGGTGFYEQYF
-,TRBJ1-5,-,TRBV28,TGTGCCAGCACTCCTGGGGGAGGTACTGGACAGCCCCAGCATTTT,CASTPGGGTGQPQHF
-,TRBJ2-7,-,TRBV11-2,TGTGCCAGCAGCTTAGAACCAGGGAACGAGCAGTACTTC,CASSLEPGNEQYF
TRBD1,TRBJ1-1,-,TRBV28,TGTGCCAGCAGTTCCACCGACAGGGGGCATAATGAAGCTTTCTTT,CASSSTDRGHNEAFF
TRBD1,TRBJ2-1,once,TRBV30,TGTGCCTGGCTGGGACAGGGGATACACAATGAGCAGTTCTTC,CAWLGQGIHNEQFF
-,TRBJ2-5,-,TRBV27,TGTGCCAGCAAGGAAGGGGCGTCGGAAGAGACCCAGTACTTC,CASKEGASEETQYF
-,TRBJ2-2,-,TRBV9,TGTGCCAGCAACGCAGGAGGACCCCCCACCGGGGAGCTGTTTTTT,CASNAGGPPTGELFF
-,TRBJ1-1,once,TRBV19,TGTGCCAGTTGGGGCTTTGGCGGGGGAACTGAAGCTTTCTTT,CASWGFGGGTEAFF
-,TRBJ1-5,-,TRBV11-2,TGTGCCAGCAGCCCCCGTACCGGTAACCAGCCCCAGCATTTT,CASSPRTGNQPQHF
TRBD1,TRBJ2-3,-,TRBV5-1,TGCGCCAGCAGCTTGGTCACAGGGGGGTCGGATACGCAGTATTTT,CASSLVTGGSDTQYF
TRBD2,TRBJ2-7,-,TRBV5-1,TGCGCCAGCAGCCCGCAGGGGGCTCCTAGCGGGAGAAGGTACGAGCAGTACTTC,CASSPQGAPSGRRYEQYF
TRBD1,TRBJ1-1,-,TRBV2,TGTGCCAGCAGTGGTACAGGGGGCGCGTCCACTGAAGCTTTCTTT,CASSGTGGASTEAFF
TRBD1,TRBJ2-7,once,TRBV2,TGTGCCAGCAGCTTCGGGCGGACAGGGGGAGGGTCCACCTACGAGCAGTACTTC,CASSFGRTGGGSTYEQYF
-,TRBJ1-1,-,TRBV27,TGTGCCAGCAGCCTCTGGGCCACGAACACTGAAGCTTTCTTT,CASSLWATNTEAFF
TRBD1,TRBJ1-1,-,TRBV19,TGTGCCAGTAGTATAAATAAGGGACAGGGGCGAACTGAAGCTTTCTTT,CASSINKGQGRTEAFF
TRBD2,TRBJ2-5,once,TRBV29-1,TGCAGCGTTGTGCGGGGGTACACCTCGGGAGGAGAGACCCAGTACTTC,CSVVRGYTSGGETQYF
TRBD1,TRBJ1-1,-,TRBV27,TGTGCCAGCAGTTTATCACCCCGGACAGGGCGAACTGAAGCTTTCTTT,CASSLSPRTGRTEAFF
TRBD2,TRBJ2-7,-,TRBV7-3,TGTGCCAGCCAATCCTTGGGGAGGGCCTACGAGCAGTACTTC,CASQSLGRAYEQYF
-,TRBJ1-5,few,TRBV10-1,TGCGCCAGCAGTGAGTCTTCCTTCGGGCCCCAGCATTTT,CASSESSFGPQHF
-,TRBJ1-1,-,TRBV20-1,TGCAGTGCTGCCTCTGAGACTGAAGCTTTCTTT,CSAASETEAFF
TRBD1,TRBJ2-3,-,TRBV7-8,TGTGCCAGCAGCTCTGGCCGGACAGGGGAGATCACAGATACGCAGTATTTT,CASSSGRTGEITDTQYF
-,TRBJ1-2,-,TRBV7-2,TGTGCCAGCAGCTTCGACACAACTAACTATGGCTACACCTTC,CASSFDTTNYGYTF
-,TRBJ2-1,-,TRBV27,TGTGCCAGCAAGCCCCTAGTGCGGGATCCGCAGTTCTTC,CASKPLVRDPQFF
TRBD1,TRBJ1-5,-,TRBV28,TGTTCCAGCGGCCTACAGGGGAACGGGCAGCCCCAGCATTTT,CSSGLQGNGQPQHF
TRBD1,TRBJ1-3,-,TRBV28,TGTGCCAGCAGTCCCTCGACAGGGCTCAGAAACACCATATATTTT,CASSPSTGLRNTIYF
-,TRBJ1-4,-,TRBV28,TGTGCCAGCAACATTGGTGGGGCGGGGGATGAAAAACTGTTTTTT,CASNIGGAGDEKLFF
TRBD1,TRBJ1-1,-,TRBV7-6,TGTGCCAGCAGCTTAGAAGGGACAGGTTACACTGAAGCTTTCTTT,CASSLEGTGYTEAFF
-,TRBJ1-5,-,TRBV28,TGTGCCAGCAGTTTTGGAGAGGAGGGGTTAGCCCAGCATTTT,CASSFGEEGLAQHF
TRBD1,TRBJ1-5,once,TRBV19,TGTGCCAGTAGTATAGTACCCCCGGGACAGATCAATCAGCCCCAGCATTTT,CASSIVPPGQINQPQHF
TRBD1,TRBJ1-2,-,TRBV28,TGTGCCAGCATTTCGGGGGGGGGCAGGGGGAGGTATGGCTACACCTTC,CASISGGGRGRYGYTF
TRBD2,TRBJ2-1,-,TRBV19,TGTGCCAGTAGTATGGCGGGTATGGTAGCGGGAGGGAGTGAGCAGTTCTTC,CASSMAGMVAGGSEQFF
TRBD1,TRBJ2-7,-,TRBV7-2,TGTGCCAGCAGCTTAGCGCTTGGACAGGGCCACGAGCAGTACTTC,CASSLALGQGHEQYF
-,TRBJ2-7,-,TRBV7-8,TGTGCCAGCAGCTTAGTAGTCCCCTACGAGCAGTACTTC,CASSLVVPYEQYF